This T cell receptor beta chain was captured in a study of cytomegalovirus exposure and HLA in healthy donors. The wider study: In a previous analysis, about 100 million unique TCR beta sequences were found from 150 million to 200 million T cells.

Primers: 60 Vbeta forward and 13 Jbeta reverse. Data came from immunoSEQ multiplex PCR; TCRdb stores just in-frame clones and leaves some out. This table holds tens of thousands of clones, less than 85% found once. About this clone itself: Its antigen is unknown.

Whole-study results and caveats: The study reported that TCR beta sequences accurately predicted HLA-A and HLA-B alleles in most subjects.

Specimen: PBMCs. The receptor's source is a woman aged 18 to 35 in good health and CMV-seropositive.

CDR3 DNA: TGTGCCAGCAGCTTAGAGGGAGGGGCAGGGGCGGGGTCACCCCTCCACTTT. This gives the protein CASSLEGGAGAGSPLHF. The chain employs TRBV7-6 and TRBJ1-6, with D perhaps matching TRBD1 (6 bases). The V and J ends lost 1 base and 10 bases respectively, with 20 bases between them. The CDR3 consists of 17 residues. CDR1 and CDR2 (germline): SGHVS, FNYEAQ.